The clone carrying this T cell receptor (beta chain) was seen a single time. CDR1 is SGHTA, CDR2 FQGNSA, per germline. The CDR3 covers 14 residues. V lost 2 bases to trimming and J lost 5 bases, with 10 bases between them. Assay used: immunoSEQ multiplex PCR; TCRdb lists only in-frame clones, some missing. The repertoire holds just over 60,000 clones, with approximately 87% as singletons. The source of the sample is a study of technical replicates of blood from a handful of donors. V usage is TRBV7-2 and J usage is TRBJ2-1; D gene ambiguous. The TCR was taken from a human donor in good health. Some clones in this sample may be carry-over from other donors' samples. The sample comprised PBMCs. CDR3 sequence (DNA): TGTGCCAGCAGCTTAAGTCCGAGCAACAATGAGCAGTTCTTC. It translates to CASSLSPSNNEQFF.